Following are 29 T cell receptor beta chains from one sample sequenced in a study of cytotoxic CD8 clonotypes in ibrutinib-treated CLL. Profiled with immunoSEQ multiplex PCR; TCRdb holds only in-frame clones, not every one. The data hold over 70,000 clones, with more than 75% observed a single time. Here the sequenced sample was PBMCs, taken after 12 months of ibrutinib treatment. These receptors were obtained from a human donor with chronic lymphocytic leukemia.

The chain joins TRBV6-6 to TRBJ2-6, with D unresolved. Trimming stripped 6 bases from V and 4 bases from J, with 10 bases between. The CDR3 totals 14 residues. Looked up from germline, CDR1 is MNHNY and CDR2 is SVGAGI (reference sequence). DNA for the CDR3: TGTGCCAGCAGCCCCCGGGCGGGGGCCAACGTCCTGACTTTC. Translated, it gives CASSPRAGANVLTF.

This clone has only one observation. The chain uses TRBV2 and TRBJ2-7; 12 positions agree with TRBD2. Germline V gene data show CDR1 as SNHLY and CDR2 as FYNNEI. The CDR3 is 20 residues long. After removal of 3 bases from V and 0 bases from J, the junction contained 15 bases not matched to a gene. The CDR3 reads CASSDPTTSGRIPLSYEQYF. CDR3 bases: TGTGCCAGCAGTGACCCCACAACTAGCGGGAGGATCCCCCTCTCCTACGAGCAGTACTTC. Full variable domain (outside the CDR3, taken from reference TRBV2 and TRBJ2-7): EPEVTQTPSHQVTQMGQEVILRCVPISNHLYFYWYRQILGQKVEFLVSFYNNEISEKSEIFDDQFSVERPDGSNFTLKIRSTKLEDSAMYFCASSDPTTSGRIPLSYEQYFGPGTRLTVT.

This clone was observed a handful of times. The chain employs TRBV27 and TRBJ2-3; 7 bases match TRBD2. Germline lookup yields CDR1 MNHEY and CDR2 SMNVEV (reference sequence). The J segment lost 1 base and the V segment lost 2 bases, leaving 9 bases of the junction unmatched. The length of the CDR3 is 17 residues. CDR3: CASSLRVGLAGTDTQYF. CDR3 coding DNA: TGTGCCAGCAGTTTACGGGTGGGGCTAGCGGGCACAGATACGCAGTATTTT.

The chain has TRBV7-3 and TRBJ2-1; D remains ambiguous. The CDR3 loop spans 13 amino acids. Germline-derived CDR1 and CDR2 are SGHTA and FQGTGA. V shed 0 bases and J shed 3 bases, with 3 bases lying between them. This CDR3 is CASSLTDYNEQFF. The CDR3 DNA sequence: TGTGCCAGCAGCTTAACGGACTACAATGAGCAGTTCTTC.

This clone was observed a few times. The rearrangement joins TRBV10-3 to TRBJ2-1; 9 positions agree with TRBD2. From germline, CDR1 is ENHRY and CDR2 SYGVKD. CDR3 length equals 15 residues. Trimming took 4 bases from V and 4 from J; bases not matched to a gene: 5. DNA of the CDR3: TGTGCCATCAGTGGGGAGCGGGAGGCATACAATGAGCAGTTCTTC. Its protein product is CAISGEREAYNEQFF.

This rearrangement joins TRBV10-3 to TRBJ2-1, with a possible D match to TRBD2 (6 bases). The V gene lost 8 bases and the J gene lost 12 bases, with 14 bases spanning the gap. This CDR3 has 11 amino acids. Germline CDR1 ENHRY, CDR2 SYGVKD. CDR3 bases: TGTGCCATCGGCGGGGCGGGCGGGCAGTTCTTC. It yields the protein CAIGGAGGQFF.

This sequence joins TRBV7-2 and TRBJ2-5, with D possibly being TRBD1 or TRBD2 (6 bases each). The CDR3 sequence is 13 residues long. V lost 5 bases and J lost 12, with 19 bases in between. CDR1 SGHTA and CDR2 FQGNSA come from the germline V gene. As DNA, the CDR3 is TGTGCCAGCAGCCCCCAAGGGGGGTCCGCTGAGTACTTC. Its translation: CASSPQGGSAEYF.

This clone was found many times. In the same sample, other DNA sequences code for this CDR3. The chain carries TRBV6-5 and TRBJ1-6; D unclear. Trimming took off 4 bases at V and 9 bases at J, with 7 bases between the two ends. Germline V gene data show CDR1 as MNHEY and CDR2 as SVGAGI. The CDR3 spans 12 residues. The CDR3 DNA follows: TGTGCCAGCAGTTTCCCGGGTTCACCCCTCCACTTT. Its translation: CASSFPGSPLHF.

J is TRBJ1-4 and V is TRBV5-1, with 8 positions matching TRBD1. Germline V gene data show CDR1 as SGHRS and CDR2 as YFSETQ. With 4 bases clipped from V and 7 bases from J, the junction kept 3 bases outside the gene matches. The CDR3 consists of 13 residues. CDR3 DNA: TGCGCCAGCAGCCCCGGACAGGGTGAAAAACTGTTTTTT. Its protein is CASSPGQGEKLFF.

This CDR3 reads CASSQTADRSNQPQHF. DNA of the CDR3: TGTGCCAGCAGCCAAACTGCGGACAGAAGCAATCAGCCCCAGCATTTT. This chain uses TRBV4-2 with TRBJ1-5; D might be TRBD1 (6 bases). Trimming removed 2 bases from V and 1 base from J, with 12 bases in between. The CDR3 is 16 amino acids. The V gene's germline CDR1 is LGHNA and CDR2 YNFKEQ.

The chain couples TRBV18 to TRBJ2-2; no firm D call. V lost 2 bases and J 3 bases, leaving 13 bases between the germline ends. The CDR3 is 16 residues long. From germline, CDR1 is KGHSH and CDR2 LQKENI. The CDR3 loop reads CASSPRAVGDTGELFF. For the CDR3, the DNA is TGTGCCAGCTCACCAAGGGCAGTGGGTGACACCGGGGAGCTGTTTTTT.

This sequence joins TRBV5-1 and TRBJ2-7; 7 nucleotides align to TRBD1. There are 13 residues in the CDR3. J was trimmed by 0 bases and V by 6 bases; bases with no gene match: 3. The V gene's germline CDR1 is SGHRS and CDR2 YFSETQ. DNA of the CDR3: TGCGCCAGCACGGGGACAGCCTCCTACGAGCAGTACTTC. It specifies CASTGTASYEQYF.

The chain links TRBV6-6 to TRBJ1-4; D gene uncertain. The V end lost 8 bases, the J end lost 12 bases, and 10 bases lay between the germline ends. This CDR3 comprises 10 residues. The germline CDR1 and CDR2 sequences are MNHNY and SVGAGI (reference sequence). CDR3 DNA: TGTGCCAGCTGGGCGGCCGAACTGTTTTTT. Translation: CASWAAELFF.

V and J are TRBV4-2 and TRBJ2-3; D is unclear. Looked up from germline, CDR1 is LGHNA and CDR2 is YNFKEQ. The length of the CDR3 is 14 residues. Trimming shortened V by 1 base and J by 6 bases, and 11 bases separated the two germline ends. The CDR3 reads CASSQVGPADTQYF. Here the CDR3 DNA reads TGTGCCAGCAGCCAAGTCGGGCCAGCCGATACGCAGTATTTT.

The V and J genes are TRBV6-6 and TRBJ2-7; D possibly corresponds to TRBD2 (5 bases). Trimming took off 6 bases at V and 6 bases at J, with 9 bases between the two ends. The CDR3 length is 11 residues. Germline CDR1 reads MNHNY; CDR2 reads SVGAGI (reference sequence). CDR3 coding DNA: TGTGCCAGCAGCCCGAGGGTCGAGCAGTACTTC. Encoded protein: CASSPRVEQYF.

J is TRBJ2-6 and V is TRBV5-5; D is uncertain. Germline values: CDR1 SGHKS, CDR2 YYEKEE (reference sequence). The V and J ends lost 1 base and 2 bases respectively, with 4 bases between them. The CDR3 contains 14 residues. The CDR3 region is CASSLLTGANVLTF. As DNA, the CDR3 is TGTGCCAGCAGCTTGTTAACTGGGGCCAACGTCCTGACTTTC.

This chain connects TRBV10-3 to TRBJ2-3; D is unclear. CDR3 length equals 13 residues. Germline V gives CDR1 ENHRY, CDR2 SYGVKD. Trimming shortened V by 7 bases and J by 2 bases, and 10 bases separated the two germline ends. This CDR3 reads CAINGEFTDTQYF. For the CDR3, the DNA is TGTGCCATCAATGGAGAGTTCACAGATACGCAGTATTTT.

The CDR3 here is CASSRGASVKTQYF. DNA for the CDR3: TGTGCCAGCAGCAGGGGGGCTAGCGTGAAGACCCAGTACTTC. This chain links TRBV7-2 with TRBJ2-5; TRBD1 or TRBD2 may be the D gene (6 bases each). Germline lookup yields CDR1 SGHTA and CDR2 FQGNSA. The V and J ends lost 5 bases and 6 bases respectively, with 16 bases between them. CDR3 length: 14 residues.

This chain joins TRBV21-1 and TRBJ2-7; the table's D call, TRBD2, was not checked against the DNA. TRBV21-1 is labeled a pseudogene. The CDR3 contains 14 residues. The CDR3 sequence is CASSKAGLPYEQYF. CDR3 coding DNA: TGTGCCAGCAGCAAGGCGGGACTTCCCTACGAGCAGTACTTC.

This chain joins TRBV5-1 and TRBJ1-2; possible D gene TRBD1, 5 bases. CDR3 length: 12 residues. Germline assignment: CDR1 SGHRS and CDR2 YFSETQ. The V end lost 4 bases, the J end lost 5 bases, and 9 bases lay between the germline ends. The CDR3 bases are TGCGCCAGCAGCCCCGAGGGGTATGGCTACACCTTC. Translated, it gives CASSPEGYGYTF.

V and J are TRBV6-5 and TRBJ1-1; 8 bases align to TRBD1. Germline values: CDR1 MNHEY, CDR2 SVGAGI. Unmatched junction bases numbered 8, after V lost 3 bases and J lost 11 bases. This CDR3 region has 13 residues. CDR3 bases: TGTGCCAGCAGTTATATACAGGGGGGGAAGGCTTTCTTT. Protein: CASSYIQGGKAFF.

As to this clone: This may arise from a read error, as a much more abundant clone is one base away. The rearrangement joins TRBV6-1 to TRBJ2-7; no firm D call. Germline values: CDR1 MNHNS, CDR2 SASEGT. V lost 6 bases to trimming and J lost 1 base, with 4 bases between them. The CDR3 extends over 11 amino acids. The CDR3 loop reads CASRGSYEQYF. The CDR3 nucleotides read TGTGCCAGCAGGGGTTCCTACGAGCAGTACTTC.

This clone was seen more than once but under ten times. The chain couples TRBV7-9 to TRBJ2-2; 10 bases agree with TRBD2. V lost 7 bases to trimming and J lost 5 bases; unmatched junction nucleotides: 16. This CDR3 is built from 18 residues. Germline CDR1 reads SEHNR; CDR2 reads FQNEAQ (reference sequence). The CDR3 region is CASTQGLAGASGTGELFF. DNA for the CDR3: TGTGCCAGCACCCAGGGGCTAGCGGGAGCGTCGGGTACCGGGGAGCTGTTTTTT.

This clone came up a few times. The rearrangement joins TRBV7-6 to TRBJ1-5; TRBD1 agrees at 9 bases. The ends lost 3 bases at V and 3 bases at J; junction bases unmatched: 3. The CDR3 totals 15 residues. The germline V gene has CDR1 SGHVS and CDR2 FNYEAQ. CDR3 in amino acids: CASSLGQGINQPQHF. As DNA, the CDR3 is TGTGCCAGCAGCTTGGGACAGGGCATCAATCAGCCCCAGCATTTT.

The genes are TRBV11-2 and TRBJ2-5; D is unclear. The V end lost 5 bases, the J end lost 3 bases, and 7 bases lay between the germline ends. Germline V lookup: CDR1 SGHAT, CDR2 FQNNGV. The CDR3 loop spans 12 amino acids. CDR3 DNA sequence: TGTGCCAGCAGCCGGACCGAAGAGACCCAGTACTTC. Translation: CASSRTEETQYF.

V usage is TRBV5-8 and J usage is TRBJ1-5; D is unclear. The CDR3 is made up of 13 amino acids. CDR1 SGHTS and CDR2 YDEGEE come from the germline V gene. Trimming took off 4 bases at V and 4 bases at J, with 9 bases between the two ends. CDR3 nucleotide sequence: TGTGCCAGCAGCCGGGGTCCTAATCAGCCCCAGCATTTT. It is translated as CASSRGPNQPQHF.

This clone was recorded a few times. The chain links TRBV19 to TRBJ2-2; D unresolved. The CDR3 extends over 13 amino acids. The germline V and J ends were trimmed by 7 bases and 6 bases, with 12 bases remaining between them. CDR1 LNHDA and CDR2 SQIVND come from the germline V gene (reference sequence). CDR3 sequence: CASIGRWAGELFF. The CDR3 DNA sequence: TGTGCCAGTATCGGTCGATGGGCCGGGGAGCTGTTTTTT. Full variable domain (missing parts from reference TRBV19 and TRBJ2-2): DGGITQSPKYLFRKEGQNVTLSCEQNLNHDAMYWYRQDPGQGLRLIYYSQIVNDFQKGDIAEGYSVSREKKESFPLTVTSAQKNPTAFYLCASIGRWAGELFFGEGSRLTVL.

CDR3 DNA: TGTGCCAGCAGCTTCGGACTGGCAGATACGCAGTATTTT. Amino acid sequence: CASSFGLADTQYF. This chain uses TRBV7-2 with TRBJ2-3, with TRBD2 as a possible D gene (5 bases). Germline values: CDR1 SGHTA, CDR2 FQGNSA. The CDR3 is 13 amino acids. Trimming pared 3 bases from V and 4 bases from J, leaving 8 bases between.

The CDR3, as DNA: TGTGCCAGCAGCCAAGACCCTTGGGCTAGCGGGACGGGGTACGAGCAGTACTTC. Translated, it gives CASSQDPWASGTGYEQYF. The rearrangement uses TRBV4-2 and TRBJ2-7; 9 bases match TRBD2. This CDR3 region has 18 residues. With 0 bases clipped from V and 4 bases from J, the junction kept 13 bases outside the gene matches. CDR1 is LGHNA, CDR2 YNFKEQ, per germline.